This T cell receptor beta chain came from a study of T-cell memory formation after mild COVID-19. On the study more broadly: TCR clusters largely stayed donor specific.

This clonotype turned up a few times. Its target is not known. Whole-study findings and limits: Specificity for SARS-CoV-2 was not confirmed among the second-wave clones peaking on day 37. Chiefly within CM and EM were the contracting CD4+ clones; CD8+ ones were within EMRA.

TCRdb re-analysed the 5' RACE reads in MiXCR, keeping a single row per CDR3 protein. This sample has approximately 300,000 distinct CDR3 sequences, with less than 9.5% found just once. Trimming shortened V by 7 bases and J by 2 bases, and 11 bases separated the two germline ends. This CDR3 is built from 13 residues. Germline lookup yields CDR1 SGHTA and CDR2 FQGNSA. The receptor was isolated from a young man who had mild COVID-19 (a few samples of this study predate the infection). Cell type and time point are not known. The chain carries TRBV7-2 and TRBJ2-5; maybe TRBD2 (6 bases). Sequenced: PBMCs or a T cell subset sorted from them (not recorded which). The CDR3 DNA reads TGTGCCAGCATCGCGGGGCCTCAAGAGACCCAGTACTTC. This sequence encodes CASIAGPQETQYF.